This TCR beta chain emerged from a study of beta chain features in type 1 diabetes. About this clone: Antigen: not known.

Whole-study results and caveats: For type 1 diabetes patients, VDJ junctions showed fewer insertions and more deletions. TCRB CDR3 length was moderately but significantly reduced in all four CD4+ subsets of Type 1 diabetes patients. A potential PCR bias toward shorter templates would be equal in patient and control samples.

Expressed TCRB transcripts got sequenced, as all isolated RNA was reverse transcribed. TCRdb's copy holds only in-frame clones and misses some; the assay was immunoSEQ multiplex PCR. The sample comprises 53,000 or so clones, 55% to 80% of which are singletons, and 0.29% rests with the top ten. Staining for CD45RO/CCR7/CD25/CD127/CD95/CD27 allowed sorting of CD4+ naive, central memory, regulatory and stem cell-like memory cells. The germline V and J ends were trimmed by 3 bases and 2 bases, with 12 bases remaining between them. There are 14 residues in the CDR3. Germline CDR1 GTSNPN, CDR2 SVGIG (reference sequence).

This chain links TRBV30 with TRBJ2-3; the D gene is possibly TRBD2 (6 bases). The sample comprised stem cell memory CD4+ T cells from blood. The receptor comes from a woman aged 25 to 39 with type 1 diabetes. DNA for the CDR3: TGTGCCTGGAGGCGGGGTGGGTACACAGATACGCAGTATTTT. Its protein is CAWRRGGYTDTQYF.